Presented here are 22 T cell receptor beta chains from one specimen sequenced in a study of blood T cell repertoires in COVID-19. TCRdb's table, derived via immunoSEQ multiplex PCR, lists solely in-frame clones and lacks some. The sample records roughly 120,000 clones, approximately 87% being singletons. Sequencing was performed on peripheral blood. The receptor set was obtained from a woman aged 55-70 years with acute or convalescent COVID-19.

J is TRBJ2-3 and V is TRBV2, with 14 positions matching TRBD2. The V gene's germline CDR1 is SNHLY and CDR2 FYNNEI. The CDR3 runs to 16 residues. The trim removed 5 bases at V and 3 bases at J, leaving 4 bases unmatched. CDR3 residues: CASSTRTSGGTDTQYF. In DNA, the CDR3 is TGTGCCAGCAGTACCCGGACTAGCGGGGGGACAGATACGCAGTATTTT.

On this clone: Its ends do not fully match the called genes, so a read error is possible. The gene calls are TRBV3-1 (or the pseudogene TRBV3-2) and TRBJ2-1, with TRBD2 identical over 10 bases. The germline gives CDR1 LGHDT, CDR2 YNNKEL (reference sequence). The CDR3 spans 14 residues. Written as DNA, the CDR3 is TGTGCCAGCACGATGAGCGGGAGGGCCGGTTTACTTCTCTTC. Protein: CASTMSGRAGLLLF.

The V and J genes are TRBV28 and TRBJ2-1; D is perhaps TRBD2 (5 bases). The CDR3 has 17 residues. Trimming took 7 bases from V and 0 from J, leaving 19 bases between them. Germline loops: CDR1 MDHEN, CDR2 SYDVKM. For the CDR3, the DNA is TGTGCCAGCAACCCCGGGGTCGGGCCGACCTCCTACAATGAGCAGTTCTTC. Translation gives CASNPGVGPTSYNEQFF.

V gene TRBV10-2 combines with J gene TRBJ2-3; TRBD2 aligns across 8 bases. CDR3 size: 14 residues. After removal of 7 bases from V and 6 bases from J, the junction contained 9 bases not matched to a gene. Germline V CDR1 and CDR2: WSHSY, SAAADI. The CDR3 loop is CASKGTSNFDTQYF. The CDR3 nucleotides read TGCGCCAGCAAAGGGACTAGTAATTTCGATACGCAGTATTTT.

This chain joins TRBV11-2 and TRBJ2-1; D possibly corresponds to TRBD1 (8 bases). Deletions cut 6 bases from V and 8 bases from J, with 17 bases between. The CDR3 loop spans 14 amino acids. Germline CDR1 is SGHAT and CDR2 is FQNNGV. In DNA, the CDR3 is TGTGCCAGCAGTCTCGGACAGGGAGGGGATGAGCAGTTCTTC. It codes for CASSLGQGGDEQFF.

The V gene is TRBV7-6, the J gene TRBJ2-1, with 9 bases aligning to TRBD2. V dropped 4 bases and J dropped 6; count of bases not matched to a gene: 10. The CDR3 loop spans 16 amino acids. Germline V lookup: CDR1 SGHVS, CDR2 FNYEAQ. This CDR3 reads CASSSIAGATPNEQFF. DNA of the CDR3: TGTGCCAGCAGCTCAATAGCGGGAGCGACCCCCAATGAGCAGTTCTTC.

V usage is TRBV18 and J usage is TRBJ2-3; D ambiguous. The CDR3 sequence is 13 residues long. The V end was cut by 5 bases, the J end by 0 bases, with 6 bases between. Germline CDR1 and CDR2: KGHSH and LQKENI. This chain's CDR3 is CASSAGSTDTQYF. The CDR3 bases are TGTGCCAGCTCAGCCGGGAGCACAGATACGCAGTATTTT. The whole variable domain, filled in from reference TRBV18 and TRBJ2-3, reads NAGVMQNPRHLVRRRGQEARLRCSPMKGHSHVYWYRQLPEEGLKFMVYLQKENIIDESGMPKERFSAEFPKEGPSILRIQQVVRGDSAAYFCASSAGSTDTQYFGPGTRLTVL.

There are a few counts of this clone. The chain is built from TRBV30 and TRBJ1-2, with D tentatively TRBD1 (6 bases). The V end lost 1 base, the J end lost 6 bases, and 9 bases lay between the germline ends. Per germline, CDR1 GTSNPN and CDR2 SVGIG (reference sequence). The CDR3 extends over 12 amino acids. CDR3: CAWSEGGDGYTF. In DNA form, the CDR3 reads TGTGCCTGGAGTGAAGGGGGAGATGGCTACACCTTC.

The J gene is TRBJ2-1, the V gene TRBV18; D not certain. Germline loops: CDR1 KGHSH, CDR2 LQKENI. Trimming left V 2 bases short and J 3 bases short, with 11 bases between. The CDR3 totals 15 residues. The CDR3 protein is CASSPGKTDYNEQFF. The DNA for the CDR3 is TGTGCCAGCTCACCAGGAAAAACAGACTACAATGAGCAGTTCTTC.

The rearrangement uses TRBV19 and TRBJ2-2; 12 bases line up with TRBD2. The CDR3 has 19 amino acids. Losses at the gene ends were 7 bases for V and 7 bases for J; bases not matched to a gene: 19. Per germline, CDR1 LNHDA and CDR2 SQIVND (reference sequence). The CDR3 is CASTLGTSGSRRVIGELFF. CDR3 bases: TGTGCCAGTACCCTCGGGACTAGCGGGTCCCGAAGGGTCATCGGGGAGCTGTTTTTT.

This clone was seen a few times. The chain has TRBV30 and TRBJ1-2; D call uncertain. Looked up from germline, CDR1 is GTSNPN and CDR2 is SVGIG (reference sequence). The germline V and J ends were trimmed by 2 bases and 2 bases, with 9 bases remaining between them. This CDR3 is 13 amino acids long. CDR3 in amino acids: CAWSSGLNYGYTF. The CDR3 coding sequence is TGTGCCTGGAGTTCAGGATTAAACTATGGCTACACCTTC.

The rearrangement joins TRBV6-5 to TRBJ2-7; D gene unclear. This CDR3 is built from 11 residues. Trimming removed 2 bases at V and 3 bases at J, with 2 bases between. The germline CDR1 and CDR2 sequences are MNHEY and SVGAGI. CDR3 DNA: TGTGCCAGCAGTTACCACTACGAGCAGTACTTC. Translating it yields CASSYHYEQYF.

For the CDR3, the DNA is TGTGCCAGCAGTTTGAACAGGCTCTATGGCTACACCTTC. Residues: CASSLNRLYGYTF. V usage is TRBV28 and J usage is TRBJ1-2; tentative D call: TRBD1 (5 bases). This CDR3 spans 13 amino acids. The V end was cut by 3 bases, the J end by 4 bases, with 9 bases between. In germline, CDR1 is MDHEN, CDR2 SYDVKM.

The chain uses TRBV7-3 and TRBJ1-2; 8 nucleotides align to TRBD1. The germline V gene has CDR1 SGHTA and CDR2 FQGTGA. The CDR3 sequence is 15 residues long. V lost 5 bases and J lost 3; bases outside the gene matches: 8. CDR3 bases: TGTGCCAGCAGCCCCTCGCCAGGGGGCGACTATGGCTACACCTTC. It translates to CASSPSPGGDYGYTF.

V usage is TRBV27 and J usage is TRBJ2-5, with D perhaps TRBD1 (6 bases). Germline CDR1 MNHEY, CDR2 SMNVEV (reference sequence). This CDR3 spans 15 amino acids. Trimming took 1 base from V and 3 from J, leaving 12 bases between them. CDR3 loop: CASSLYLSGEETQYF. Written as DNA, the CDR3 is TGTGCCAGCAGTTTATACCTGTCAGGGGAAGAGACCCAGTACTTC.

In DNA, the CDR3 is TGTGCCAGCAGTTTTACGACACCGAGGGGGTATCAGCCCCAGCATTTT. It yields the protein CASSFTTPRGYQPQHF. The V gene is TRBV28, the J gene TRBJ1-5; the D gene is possibly TRBD1 (6 bases). Germline assignment: CDR1 MDHEN and CDR2 SYDVKM. This CDR3 has 16 amino acids. Trimming took off 3 bases at V and 5 bases at J, with 17 bases between the two ends.

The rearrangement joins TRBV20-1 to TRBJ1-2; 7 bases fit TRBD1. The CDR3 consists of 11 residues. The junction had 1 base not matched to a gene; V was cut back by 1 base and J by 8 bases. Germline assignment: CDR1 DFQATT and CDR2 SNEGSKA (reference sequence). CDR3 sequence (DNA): TGCAGTGCTAGAGGACAGGGCGGCTACACCTTC. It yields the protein CSARGQGGYTF.

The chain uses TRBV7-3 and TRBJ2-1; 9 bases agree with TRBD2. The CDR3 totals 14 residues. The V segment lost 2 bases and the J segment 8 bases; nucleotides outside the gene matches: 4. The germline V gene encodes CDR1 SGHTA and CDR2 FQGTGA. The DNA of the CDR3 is TGTGCCAGCAGCTTAGGGACTAGCTTGGATGAGCAGTTCTTC. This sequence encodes CASSLGTSLDEQFF.

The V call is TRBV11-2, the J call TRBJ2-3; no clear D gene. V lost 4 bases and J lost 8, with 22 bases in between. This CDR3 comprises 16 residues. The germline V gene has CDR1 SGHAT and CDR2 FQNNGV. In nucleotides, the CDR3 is TGTGCCAGCAGCTCACACCCCCCCGCAGGTGGTGGTACGCAGTATTTT. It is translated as CASSSHPPAGGGTQYF.

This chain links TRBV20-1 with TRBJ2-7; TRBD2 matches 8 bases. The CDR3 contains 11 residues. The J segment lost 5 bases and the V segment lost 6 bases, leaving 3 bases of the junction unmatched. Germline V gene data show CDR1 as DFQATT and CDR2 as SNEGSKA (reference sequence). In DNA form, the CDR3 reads TGCAGTGCCGGCGGGGGGAACGAGCAGTACTTC. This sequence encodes CSAGGGNEQYF.

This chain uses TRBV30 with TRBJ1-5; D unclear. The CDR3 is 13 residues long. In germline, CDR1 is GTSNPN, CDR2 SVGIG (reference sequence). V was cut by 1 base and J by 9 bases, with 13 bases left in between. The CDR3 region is CAWSEVPSGPQHF. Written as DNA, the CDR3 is TGTGCCTGGAGTGAGGTTCCGAGCGGGCCCCAGCATTTT.

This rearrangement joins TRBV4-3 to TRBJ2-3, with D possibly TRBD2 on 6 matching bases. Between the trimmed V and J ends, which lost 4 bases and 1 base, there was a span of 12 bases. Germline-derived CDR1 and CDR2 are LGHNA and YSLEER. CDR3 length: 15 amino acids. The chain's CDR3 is CASSLSWRGTDTQYF. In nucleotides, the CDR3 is TGCGCCAGCAGCCTAAGTTGGAGGGGCACAGATACGCAGTATTTT.